The following is a T cell receptor (beta chain) sequence with its context. Its antigen is still unknown. Assay used: immunoSEQ multiplex PCR; TCRdb lists only in-frame clones, some missing. The sample records around 30,000 clones, approximately 78% being singletons. This specimen belongs to a study of T cells in narcolepsy. As for the study in general: Healthy controls were enrolled alongside patients with narcolepsy type 1 or type 2.

This CDR3 has 16 residues. With V trimmed by 4 bases and J by 4 bases, 15 bases remained unmatched. Germline V gene lookup returns CDR1 GTSNPN and CDR2 SVGIG (reference sequence). Study-wide results and limits: Same-patient CSF and blood CD4+ T cell clonotypes included HCRT-specific and TRIB2-specific autoreactive ones. Healthy controls reportedly lacked the autoreactive clonotypes serially found in patients' blood.

This sequence joins TRBV30 and TRBJ2-5; 7 nucleotides match TRBD1. Sequencing was carried out using CD45RA- memory CD4+ T cells from PBMCs. The source of this sequence is a human donor with narcolepsy. The CDR3 region is CAWMPPDRIQTETQYF. The CDR3 nucleotides are TGTGCCTGGATGCCTCCGGACAGGATACAGACAGAGACCCAGTACTTC.